This TCR beta chain was sequenced for a study of blood T cells in healthy people across ages. In this sample, this clonotype turned up many times. The antigen is not known. The CDR3 length is 16 residues. Deletions cut 0 bases from V and 5 bases from J, with 19 bases between. CDR1 DFQATT and CDR2 SNEGSKA come from the germline V gene (reference sequence). Broader study findings: The percentage of naive T cells correlated strongly with TCR beta diversity.

A second roughly 7 to 12 cycle PCR used barcoded and J-beta primers. A template-switch adaptor that had 12 random nucleotides put a tag on each cDNA molecule. TCRdb processed the 5' RACE reads anew with MiXCR; each CDR3 protein has one entry. The sample holds about 670,000 distinct CDR3 sequences, 52% seen once. This chain joins TRBV20-1 and TRBJ2-5, with D perhaps TRBD1 or TRBD2 (6 bases each). The material sequenced was blood. This TCR derives from a woman of 80 years or more in good health. The CDR3 DNA reads TGCAGTGCTAGAGAAATTCGGGGGCCTAGGGAGGAGACCCAGTACTTC. This translates into CSAREIRGPREETQYF.